This paragraph reports one T cell receptor beta chain. No antigen is known for it. Base qualities are not provided; no much larger clone lies one nucleotide away. These data are taken from a study of blood T cell repertoires in COVID-19 (dated by TCRdb to 2018 to 2020). In terms of the full investigation: Samples from collaborators originated in the United States, Italy and Spain and spanned both the acute and convalescent phases of COVID-19. The prospective study material was composed of cDNA or gDNA derived from T cells, B-cell-depleted T cells, or PBMCs. Deeply sampled blood TCRbeta repertoires from subjects exposed to, actively infected with, or recovered from COVID-19 were included in the dataset. A freely available public database, intended as a resource for researchers studying the immune response to SARS-CoV-2, is where the repertoires were released. The samples were drawn from the first 160 participants of the ongoing ImmuneRACE study and from over 950 subjects provided by 6 global collaborators. The sample metadata nearly always contained a de-identified subject ID, COVID-19 status, age in years and sex. Where available, HLA class I and class II types were taken from metadata supplied by the sample provider and were not determined by assay-based typing. Study-wide findings and limitations: The quantity of clinical and demographic metadata differed by source and by participant and was supplied without curation.

The CDR3 runs 15 amino acids, cysteine and phenylalanine included. The kept DNA is CDR3 alone, 45 bases in frame from the first base. The V and J ends are trimmed by 3 bases and 3 bases, leaving 16 bases between them. Via the germline V gene, CDR1 is SGDLS and CDR2 YYNGEE. Participants in the prospective study were enrolled through a virtual design, were aged 18 to 89 years, and lived in about 25 United States geographic areas. In the prospective study, participants were assigned to cohorts based on the clinical history participants reported in a screening survey and a study questionnaire. ImmuneRACE Cohort 3 recovered participants were defined by two consecutive negative NP/OP PCR tests, healthcare professional clearance, or symptom resolution. In the prospective study, whole blood, serum and a nasopharyngeal or oropharyngeal swab were collected from each participant by mobile phlebotomists. Prospective study participants could optionally give additional blood draws and questionnaires over an approximately two-month period. Before DNA extraction, prospective study blood samples were shipped either frozen or at room temperature.

TCRbeta CDR3 regions were amplified from genomic DNA using the immunoSEQ Assay, a bias-controlled multiplex PCR. As for the original processing: Nucleated cell counts per sample were estimated from amplification of reference gene primers within the assay. Sequence reads were collapsed and filtered to measure the absolute abundance of every unique TCRbeta CDR3 rearrangement. Productive Simpson clonality was computed per sample as the square root of Simpson's diversity index over productive rearrangements. TCRdb obtained this table from immuneACCESS and retained in-frame rearrangements with V and J assigned. These tables miss some clones; where compared with another copy, unresolved V genes account for less than half of the shortfall, and the remainder is unexplained. V and J calls plus clone size are reproduced from that table; the DNA served to infer D and trimming. This sample holds some 200,000 clones; approximately 90% were observed only once. Roughly 2.7% of the sample is in the top ten clones.

The TCR was taken from a woman aged 25 to 39 who had recovered from COVID-19. What was sequenced was PBMCs or T cells enriched from blood (not recorded which). This sequence uses TRBV9 and TRBJ2-7; the D segment could be TRBD1, given 6 matching bases. The DNA reads as follows: TGTGCCAGCAGCGCATCCGTCGGGACACACTACGAGCAGTACTTC. Its translation reads: CASSASVGTHYEQYF.